Presented here are 20 T cell receptor beta chains from one specimen sequenced in a study of neoadjuvant nivolumab and ipilimumab in lung cancer. Profiled with immunoSEQ multiplex PCR; TCRdb holds only in-frame clones, not every one. The sample yields 2,500 to 3,500 clones, approximately 85% seen once. The source material was tumor tissue, sampled after neoadjuvant nivolumab, alone or with ipilimumab, at or shortly before surgery. The receptors were sampled from an adult with non-small cell lung cancer.

The gene calls are TRBV5-1 and TRBJ2-1; no clear D gene. V was cut by 5 bases and J by 4 bases, with 7 bases left in between. Germline CDR1 and CDR2: SGHRS and YFSETQ. The CDR3 is 12 residues long. Here the CDR3 reads CASRGSYNEQFF. The CDR3 DNA follows: TGCGCCAGCAGAGGCAGTTACAATGAGCAGTTCTTC.

The V and J genes are TRBV6-6 and TRBJ2-7; TRBD2 matches at 8 bases. The length of the CDR3 is 14 residues. CDR1 and CDR2 (germline): MNHNY, SVGAGI (reference sequence). The V segment lost 5 bases and the J segment 5 bases; nucleotides outside the gene matches: 8. The CDR3 DNA reads TGTGCCAGCAGTCGAGCGGGAGCCGTGGACGAGCAGTACTTC. This codes for CASSRAGAVDEQYF.

The count of this clone is one. The CDR3 is CASSQDLPDRGFSYEQYF. CDR3 bases: TGCGCCAGCAGCCAAGACCTCCCGGACAGGGGATTCTCCTACGAGCAGTACTTC. The chain joins TRBV4-3 to TRBJ2-7; 9 positions agree with TRBD1. The CDR3 length is 18 residues. In germline, CDR1 is LGHNA, CDR2 YSLEER. The J segment lost 0 bases and the V segment lost 0 bases, leaving 9 bases of the junction unmatched.

V is TRBV18 and J is TRBJ1-2, with a possible D match to TRBD1 (5 bases). CDR3 length: 13 residues. Germline CDR1 KGHSH, CDR2 LQKENI. The V end was cut by 2 bases, the J end by 8 bases, with 12 bases between. The CDR3 DNA reads as TGTGCCAGCTCACCAGCAACAGGTGGAGGCTACACCTTC. As protein: CASSPATGGGYTF.

The rearrangement links TRBV10-3 to TRBJ1-2, with 9 nucleotides matching TRBD1. The germline gives CDR1 ENHRY, CDR2 SYGVKD. The ends lost 6 bases at V and 8 bases at J; junction bases unmatched: 4. This CDR3 region has 12 residues. The CDR3 spells CAISRTGEGYTF. In nucleotides, the CDR3 is TGTGCCATCAGCCGGACAGGGGAAGGCTACACCTTC.

This clone has a single count. The rearrangement links TRBV15 to TRBJ1-2; possible D gene TRBD1, 6 bases. V lost 0 bases and J lost 4, with 21 bases in between. The CDR3 sequence is 18 residues long. Germline CDR1 and CDR2: LNHNV and YYDKDF (reference sequence). The CDR3 DNA is TGTGCCACCAGCAGAGAAGGGGGGGCGACAGGCCCGATCTATGGCTACACCTTC. This codes for CATSREGGATGPIYGYTF.

This clone has just a few counts. The CDR3 here is CASRAGVDEQFF. For the CDR3, the DNA is TGTGCCAGCAGAGCGGGAGTGGATGAGCAGTTCTTC. This rearrangement joins TRBV2 to TRBJ2-1; 8 nucleotides line up with TRBD2. V trimming: 6 bases; J trimming: 8 bases; junction bases outside the gene matches: 3. Germline lookup yields CDR1 SNHLY and CDR2 FYNNEI. The CDR3 is 12 amino acids.

The chain carries TRBV28 and TRBJ1-4, with D perhaps matching TRBD1 (5 bases). V was shortened by 6 bases and J by 7 bases, with 12 bases between the two germline ends. Germline CDR1 and CDR2: MDHEN and SYDVKM. This CDR3 comprises 13 residues. CDR3 protein: CASSTGTGEKLFF. CDR3 sequence (DNA): TGTGCCAGCAGCACGGGGACGGGTGAAAAACTGTTTTTT.

The rearrangement joins TRBV7-8 to TRBJ2-3, with 9 bases matching TRBD1. Trimming took 1 base from V and 2 from J; bases not matched to a gene: 10. Per the germline V gene, CDR1 is SGHVS and CDR2 is FQNEAQ. The CDR3 totals 18 residues. The CDR3 DNA reads as TGTGCCAGCAGCTTAGTCATCACGGGACAGGGCCTCACAGATACGCAGTATTTT. This gives the protein CASSLVITGQGLTDTQYF.

This clone was seen more than once but under ten times. The gene calls are TRBV30 and TRBJ2-2, with 10 positions matching TRBD2. The CDR3 totals 16 residues. Looked up from germline, CDR1 is GTSNPN and CDR2 is SVGIG (reference sequence). J lost 5 bases, V lost 4 bases, and 10 bases had no gene match. CDR3 bases: TGTGCCTGGAAGGATCGTCTAGCGGGAGATACCGGGGAGCTGTTTTTT. This gives the protein CAWKDRLAGDTGELFF.

The rearrangement links TRBV6-1 to TRBJ1-4, with D hard to call. Trimming took off 2 bases at V and 5 bases at J, with 18 bases between the two ends. The CDR3 is made up of 17 amino acids. The V gene's germline CDR1 is MNHNS and CDR2 SASEGT. The CDR3 loop reads CASSEISSWVTNEKLFF. CDR3 bases: TGTGCCAGCAGTGAAATATCGTCGTGGGTCACGAATGAAAAACTGTTTTTT.

The chain employs TRBV15 and TRBJ2-3, with 11 bases lining up with TRBD2. This CDR3 region has 18 residues. The germline gives CDR1 LNHNV, CDR2 YYDKDF (reference sequence). The V and J ends lost 0 bases and 4 bases, in that order; junction bases with no gene match: 9. CDR3 amino acids: CATSRDSPTSGRADTQYF. CDR3 nucleotides: TGTGCCACCAGCAGAGATAGCCCAACTAGCGGGAGAGCAGATACGCAGTATTTT.

This chain connects TRBV5-1 to TRBJ2-2, with 9 positions matching TRBD1. Looked up from germline, CDR1 is SGHRS and CDR2 is YFSETQ. V shed 4 bases and J 3 bases; nucleotides not matched to a gene: 7. The CDR3 spans 16 residues. The CDR3 coding sequence is TGCGCCAGCAGCCTAGGGGACAGGGTGGACACCGGGGAGCTGTTTTTT. Amino acid sequence: CASSLGDRVDTGELFF.

The chain recombines TRBV10-3 with TRBJ2-7, with unresolved D. This CDR3 has 12 amino acids. Trimming left V 3 bases short and J 4 bases short, with 7 bases between. CDR1 and CDR2 (germline): ENHRY, SYGVKD. The CDR3 here is CAISDWGYEQYF. CDR3 sequence (DNA): TGTGCCATCAGTGACTGGGGATACGAGCAGTACTTC.

The chain is built from TRBV5-8 and TRBJ1-2; 7 positions agree with TRBD1. Germline V lookup: CDR1 SGHTS, CDR2 YDEGEE. V shed 1 base, J shed 5 bases, and the junction held 11 bases outside the gene matches. This CDR3 spans 16 amino acids. The CDR3 DNA reads as TGTGCCAGCAGCTTGAGTCAGGGGGAAGGAGGGTATGGCTACACCTTC. It is translated as CASSLSQGEGGYGYTF.

The V and J genes are TRBV18 and TRBJ1-1, with D possibly TRBD1 on 5 matching bases. This CDR3 is built from 16 residues. Germline-derived CDR1 and CDR2 are KGHSH and LQKENI. The V gene lost 3 bases and the J gene lost 0 bases, with 14 bases spanning the gap. This CDR3 reads CASSPGGGRMNTEAFF. The CDR3 nucleotides are TGTGCCAGCTCACCGGGCGGGGGGAGGATGAACACTGAAGCTTTCTTT.

The chain is built from TRBV7-2 and TRBJ2-7; 10 bases line up with TRBD1. This CDR3 region has 16 residues. Germline assignment: CDR1 SGHTA and CDR2 FQGNSA. Losses at the gene ends were 6 bases for V and 3 bases for J; bases not matched to a gene: 11. CDR3: CASRSTPGTGDYEQYF. For the CDR3, the DNA is TGTGCCAGCAGATCAACCCCCGGGACAGGGGACTACGAGCAGTACTTC.

The chain employs TRBV19 and TRBJ2-2; TRBD2 matches at 8 bases. The germline V gene encodes CDR1 LNHDA and CDR2 SQIVND (reference sequence). V dropped 0 bases and J dropped 7; count of bases not matched to a gene: 10. The CDR3 covers 17 residues. The chain's CDR3 is CASSIDAGLVIGGELFF. In DNA form, the CDR3 reads TGTGCCAGTAGTATAGATGCGGGACTAGTTATAGGCGGGGAGCTGTTTTTT.

The rearrangement uses TRBV4-2 and TRBJ1-2; possibly TRBD1 for D (6 bases). This CDR3 is 13 amino acids long. Trimming pared 0 bases from V and 8 bases from J, leaving 10 bases between. In germline, CDR1 is LGHNA, CDR2 YNFKEQ. The CDR3 DNA reads TGTGCCAGCAGCCAAGACCCGACAGGAGGCTACACCTTC. The encoded protein is CASSQDPTGGYTF.

This chain connects TRBV14 to TRBJ2-7; 9 bases map to TRBD2. The CDR3 contains 16 residues. The V gene end was trimmed by 6 bases and the J gene end by 2 bases; junction bases not matched to a gene: 11. Germline V CDR1 and CDR2: SGHDN, FVKESK. CDR3 sequence reads: CASSPKVGGRAYEQYF. The CDR3 region has the DNA TGTGCCAGCAGTCCAAAGGTCGGCGGGAGGGCCTACGAGCAGTACTTC.